The TCR beta chain described here comes from a study of blood T cell repertoires in COVID-19. The wider study: Specimens from acute and convalescent COVID-19 originated in the United States, Italy and Spain. T cells, B-cell-depleted T cells, or PBMCs supplied cDNA or gDNA.

CDR3 size: 11 residues. V lost 2 bases to trimming and J lost 12 bases, with 11 bases between them. Original handling: Reference gene primer amplification yielded estimated nucleated cell counts. Sequencing used immunoSEQ multiplex PCR; TCRdb keeps in-frame clones, though not all of them. The DNA was the basis for D and trimming; V, J and clone size are from that table. The repertoire holds roughly 700,000 clones, with 70% to 90% as singletons. The TCR comes from a woman between 18 and 29 years old with acute or convalescent COVID-19. This sequence joins TRBV12-3 or TRBV12-4 and TRBJ2-7; D call uncertain. The sequenced material came from peripheral blood. For the CDR3, the DNA is TGTGCCAGCAGTTTAACGGGTTCCCCGTACTTC. Protein: CASSLTGSPYF.